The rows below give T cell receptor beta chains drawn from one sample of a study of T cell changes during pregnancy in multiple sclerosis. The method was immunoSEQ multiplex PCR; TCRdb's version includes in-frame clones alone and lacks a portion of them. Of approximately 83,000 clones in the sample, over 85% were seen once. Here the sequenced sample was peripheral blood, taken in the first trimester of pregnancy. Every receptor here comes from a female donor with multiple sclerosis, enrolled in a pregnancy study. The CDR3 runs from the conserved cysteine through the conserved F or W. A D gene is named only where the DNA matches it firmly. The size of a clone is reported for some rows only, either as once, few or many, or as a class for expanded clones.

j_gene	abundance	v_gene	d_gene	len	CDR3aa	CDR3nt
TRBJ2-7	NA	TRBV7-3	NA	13	CASSLTERREQYF	TGTGCCAGCAGCTTAACGGAAAGGAGGGAGCAGTACTTC
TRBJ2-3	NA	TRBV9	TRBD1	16	CASSAPRQGPTDTQYF	TGTGCCAGCAGCGCTCCCAGACAGGGACCCACAGATACGCAGTATTTT
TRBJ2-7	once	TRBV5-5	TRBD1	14	CASSLSTGGYEQYF	TGTGCCAGCAGCTTATCTACAGGGGGCTACGAGCAGTACTTC
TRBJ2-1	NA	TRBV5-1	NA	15	CASSLSGRGASMEFF	TGCGCCAGCAGCTTGAGTGGCAGGGGGGCATCTATGGAGTTCTTC
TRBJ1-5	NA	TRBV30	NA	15	CAWSPGAYSNQPQHF	TGTGCCTGGAGTCCCGGAGCCTATAGCAATCAGCCCCAGCATTTT
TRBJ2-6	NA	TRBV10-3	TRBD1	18	CAISERGTGFSGANVLTF	TGTGCCATCAGTGAAAGAGGGACAGGCTTCTCTGGGGCCAACGTCCTGACTTTC
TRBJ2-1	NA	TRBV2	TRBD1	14	CASSEGQGLYEQFF	TGTGCCAGCAGTGAAGGACAGGGTCTCTATGAGCAGTTCTTC
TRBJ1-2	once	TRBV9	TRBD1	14	CASSAWDRAGGYTF	TGTGCCAGCAGCGCATGGGACAGGGCTGGCGGCTACACCTTC
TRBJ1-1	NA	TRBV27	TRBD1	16	CASSSKTGTGGSEAFF	TGTGCCAGCAGTTCAAAGACCGGGACAGGGGGATCTGAAGCTTTCTTT
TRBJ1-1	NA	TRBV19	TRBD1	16	CASSARTGGEGTEAFF	TGTGCCAGTAGTGCTCGGACAGGGGGAGAGGGCACTGAAGCTTTCTTT
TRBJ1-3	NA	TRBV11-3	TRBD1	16	CASSPGQGPSGNTIYF	TGTGCCAGCAGCCCTGGACAGGGTCCAAGTGGAAACACCATATATTTT
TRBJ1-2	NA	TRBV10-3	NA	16	CAISEPPQSFRVGYTF	TGTGCCATCAGTGAGCCACCTCAGTCGTTTCGGGTTGGCTACACCTTC
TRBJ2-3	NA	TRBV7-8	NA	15	CASSLAWTSTDTQYF	TGTGCCAGCAGCTTGGCCTGGACTAGCACAGATACGCAGTATTTT
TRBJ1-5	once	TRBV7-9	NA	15	CASSLAQGLPQPQHF	TGTGCCAGCAGCTTAGCCCAGGGATTGCCTCAGCCCCAGCATTTT
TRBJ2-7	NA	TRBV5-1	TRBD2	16	CASSLDISGGSYEQYF	TGCGCCAGCAGCTTGGATATTAGCGGGGGGTCCTACGAGCAGTACTTC
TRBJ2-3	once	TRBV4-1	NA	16	CASSHPPDSRTDTQYF	TGCGCCAGCAGCCACCCCCCGGACTCACGCACAGATACGCAGTATTTT
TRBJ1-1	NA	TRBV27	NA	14	CASSWAGVNTEAFF	TGTGCCAGCAGTTGGGCAGGGGTGAACACTGAAGCTTTCTTT
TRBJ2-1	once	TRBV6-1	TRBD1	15	CASSSSGGAWDEQFF	TGTGCCAGCAGCTCATCAGGGGGCGCTTGGGATGAGCAGTTCTTC
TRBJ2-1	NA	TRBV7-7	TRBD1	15	CASSLGDRDFDEQFF	TGTGCTAGCAGCTTAGGGGACAGGGATTTCGATGAGCAGTTCTTC
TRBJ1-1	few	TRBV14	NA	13	CASSPTVNTEAFF	TGTGCCAGCAGTCCAACAGTTAACACTGAAGCTTTCTTT
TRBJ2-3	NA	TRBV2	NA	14	CASSVARAADTQYF	TGTGCCAGCAGTGTGGCCAGGGCCGCAGATACGCAGTATTTT
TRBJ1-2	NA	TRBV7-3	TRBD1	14	CASSPTGGGHGYTF	TGTGCCAGCAGCCCGACAGGGGGAGGCCATGGCTACACCTTC
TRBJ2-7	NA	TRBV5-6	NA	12	CASSWGGYEQYF	TGTGCCAGCAGCTGGGGAGGCTACGAGCAGTACTTC
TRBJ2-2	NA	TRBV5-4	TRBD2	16	CASSPDQRGGHGELFF	TGTGCCAGCAGCCCTGACCAGCGGGGGGGCCACGGGGAGCTGTTTTTT
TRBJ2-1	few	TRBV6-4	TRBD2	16	CASSDSGTSGYNEQFF	TGTGCCAGCAGTGACTCTGGGACTAGCGGGTACAATGAGCAGTTCTTC
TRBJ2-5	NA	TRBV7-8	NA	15	CASSLAGAGEETQYF	TGTGCCAGCAGCTTAGCGGGGGCTGGGGAAGAGACCCAGTACTTC
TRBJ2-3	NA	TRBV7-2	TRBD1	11	CASSAQGTQYF	TGTGCCAGCAGTGCACAGGGGACGCAGTATTTT
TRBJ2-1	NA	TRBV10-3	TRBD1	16	CAISDPWQGAGNEQFF	TGTGCCATCAGTGACCCTTGGCAGGGGGCTGGGAATGAGCAGTTCTTC
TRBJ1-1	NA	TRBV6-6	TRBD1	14	CASRDRGLSTEAFF	TGTGCCAGCCGGGACAGGGGGCTTAGCACTGAAGCTTTCTTT
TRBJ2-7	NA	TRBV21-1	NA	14	CASSSRGGSIEQYF	TGTGCCAGCAGCAGTAGGGGCGGAAGCATCGAGCAGTACTTC
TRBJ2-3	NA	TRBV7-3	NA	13	CASSPPGSDTQYF	TGTGCCAGCAGCCCACCCGGGAGCGATACGCAGTATTTT
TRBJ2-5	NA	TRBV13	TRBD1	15	CASRSTGGAGETQYF	TGTGCCAGCAGGTCCACAGGGGGCGCAGGGGAGACCCAGTACTTC
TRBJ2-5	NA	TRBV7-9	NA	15	CASSLEGTQIETQYF	TGTGCCAGCAGCTTAGAAGGGACACAGATAGAGACCCAGTACTTC
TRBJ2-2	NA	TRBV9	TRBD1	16	CASSVGGQVNTGELFF	TGTGCCAGCAGCGTAGGGGGACAGGTTAACACCGGGGAGCTGTTTTTT
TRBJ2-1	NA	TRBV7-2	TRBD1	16	CASSLTGTGSSNEQFF	TGTGCCAGCAGCTTGACTGGGACAGGGTCCAGCAATGAGCAGTTCTTC
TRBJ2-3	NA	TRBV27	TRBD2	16	CASSLVWGLSTDTQYF	TGTGCCAGCAGTTTGGTCTGGGGACTAAGCACAGATACGCAGTATTTT
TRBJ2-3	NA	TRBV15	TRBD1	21	CATSRDQAGQGAAHATDTQYF	TGTGCCACCAGCAGAGATCAAGCGGGACAGGGGGCCGCTCATGCCACAGATACGCAGTATTTT
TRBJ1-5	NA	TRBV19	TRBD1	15	CASIPGQGFNQPQHF	TGTGCCAGTATACCGGGACAGGGGTTCAATCAGCCCCAGCATTTT
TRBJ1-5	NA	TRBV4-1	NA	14	CASSQSGGNQPQHF	TGCGCCAGCAGCCAGTCCGGGGGCAATCAGCCCCAGCATTTT
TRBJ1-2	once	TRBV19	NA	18	CASSRRVRTATYSYGYTF	TGTGCCAGTAGCCGCAGGGTGAGGACGGCTACCTACAGCTATGGCTACACCTTC
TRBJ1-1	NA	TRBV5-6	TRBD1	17	CASSSNIRTGENTEAFF	TGTGCCAGCAGCTCGAACATAAGGACAGGGGAGAACACTGAAGCTTTCTTT
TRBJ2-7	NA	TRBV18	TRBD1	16	CASSSGLVDRGWEQYF	TGTGCCAGCTCATCCGGATTGGTTGACAGGGGATGGGAGCAGTACTTC
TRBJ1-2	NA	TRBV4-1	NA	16	CASSQDAFWAAYGYTF	TGCGCCAGCAGCCAAGATGCATTCTGGGCAGCCTATGGCTACACCTTC
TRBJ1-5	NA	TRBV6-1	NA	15	CASSGQKNSNQPQHF	TGTGCCAGCAGTGGACAGAAAAATAGCAATCAGCCCCAGCATTTT
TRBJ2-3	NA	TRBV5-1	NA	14	CASSLTGGADTQYF	TGCGCCAGCAGCTTGACAGGGGGGGCAGATACGCAGTATTTT
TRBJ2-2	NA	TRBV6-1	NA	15	CASGRQVLNTGELFF	TGTGCCAGCGGCAGACAGGTATTAAACACCGGGGAGCTGTTTTTT
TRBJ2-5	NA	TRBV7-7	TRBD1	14	CASSPDRVGETQYF	TGTGCTAGCAGCCCAGACAGGGTCGGAGAGACCCAGTACTTC
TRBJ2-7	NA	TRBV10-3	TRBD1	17	CAISESTQGAANSEQYF	TGTGCCATCAGTGAGTCGACTCAGGGGGCGGCTAATAGCGAGCAGTACTTC
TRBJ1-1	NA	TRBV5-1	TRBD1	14	CASSLDRRNTEAFF	TGCGCCAGCAGCCTGGACAGGAGGAACACTGAAGCTTTCTTT
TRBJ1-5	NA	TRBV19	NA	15	CASTGGWVEMQPQHF	TGTGCCAGTACGGGGGGCTGGGTAGAAATGCAGCCCCAGCATTTT
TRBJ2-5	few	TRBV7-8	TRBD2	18	CASSLPTSGGAVEETQYF	TGTGCCAGCAGCTTACCGACTAGCGGGGGGGCGGTTGAGGAGACCCAGTACTTC